This is a list of T cell receptor beta chains from one sample in a study of HIV-infected patients and healthy controls. TCRdb re-called the 5' RACE reads through MiXCR, storing one row per CDR3 protein. Seen here are about 8,100 distinct CDR3 sequences, roughly 6% observed once, and the top ten hold under 25%. The sample in question was blood, obtained before antiretroviral therapy. These receptor sequences come from an adult with HIV infection. CDR3s include the opening cysteine and the closing phenylalanine or tryptophan. The order of the fields is J gene, clone size, D gene, V gene, CDR3 DNA, CDR3 protein. D genes are given only for firm matches. Where a row states a size, it is once, few, many or the class of an expanded clone; other rows omit it.

j_gene: TRBJ2-7
abundance: many
d_gene: NA
v_gene: TRBV10-2
CDR3nt: TGCGCCAGCACTTCAGGGCTCCGAAATTACTACGAGCAGTACTTC
CDR3aa: CASTSGLRNYYEQYF

j_gene: TRBJ2-3
abundance: many
d_gene: NA
v_gene: TRBV10-3
CDR3nt: TGTGCCATCAGCGAGGAAAGGGGATCGGCCAGAACCATCACAGATACGCAGTATTTT
CDR3aa: CAISEERGSARTITDTQYF

j_gene: TRBJ1-6
abundance: few
d_gene: NA
v_gene: TRBV7-2
CDR3nt: TGTGCCAGCAGCTTAGCGCTCGCCGGTTTGTCAGGTTATAATTCACCCCTCCACTTT
CDR3aa: CASSLALAGLSGYNSPLHF

j_gene: TRBJ2-1
abundance: many
d_gene: TRBD2
v_gene: TRBV20-1
CDR3nt: TGCAGTGCTAGGCCTAGCGGTTGGAACAATGAGCAGTTCTTC
CDR3aa: CSARPSGWNNEQFF

j_gene: TRBJ2-1
abundance: many
d_gene: NA
v_gene: TRBV7-2
CDR3nt: TGTGCCAGCAGCGGGGGGTTTGGGGGGCTCGACAATGAGCAGTTCTTC
CDR3aa: CASSGGFGGLDNEQFF

j_gene: TRBJ2-3
abundance: medium-sized
d_gene: TRBD2
v_gene: TRBV10-3
CDR3nt: TGTGCCATTAGGACTAGCGGGGGTTTCGATACGCAGTATTTT
CDR3aa: CAIRTSGGFDTQYF

j_gene: TRBJ1-5
abundance: medium-sized
d_gene: NA
v_gene: TRBV5-1
CDR3nt: TGCGCCAGCAGCTCAACCGGGGAGCAGCCCCAGCATTTT
CDR3aa: CASSSTGEQPQHF

j_gene: TRBJ1-4
abundance: NA
d_gene: NA
v_gene: TRBV18
CDR3nt: TGTGCCAGCTCACCATTCCCCGGACACCAGAATAATGAAAAACTGTTTTTT
CDR3aa: CASSPFPGHQNNEKLFF

j_gene: TRBJ1-1
abundance: many
d_gene: NA
v_gene: TRBV10-3
CDR3nt: TGTGCCATCAGTGAGTCGCGAGGAGGGAACACTGAAGCTTTCTTT
CDR3aa: CAISESRGGNTEAFF

j_gene: TRBJ1-4
abundance: few
d_gene: NA
v_gene: TRBV5-1
CDR3nt: TGCGCCAGCAGCGACCGGGACCCAATTTATGAAAAACTGTTTTTT
CDR3aa: CASSDRDPIYEKLFF

j_gene: TRBJ1-5
abundance: medium-sized
d_gene: NA
v_gene: TRBV7-2
CDR3nt: TGTGCCAGCAGCTTAGTGGCCGGTACTAGCAATCAGCCCCAGCATTTT
CDR3aa: CASSLVAGTSNQPQHF

j_gene: TRBJ1-4
abundance: many
d_gene: NA
v_gene: TRBV10-3
CDR3nt: TGTGCCATCAGTGACGGACAGAGAAATGAAAAACTGTTTTTT
CDR3aa: CAISDGQRNEKLFF

j_gene: TRBJ1-1
abundance: many
d_gene: TRBD1
v_gene: TRBV9
CDR3nt: TGTGCCAGCAGCGGTACAGGGGACAACACTGAAGCTTTCTTT
CDR3aa: CASSGTGDNTEAFF

j_gene: TRBJ2-1
abundance: many
d_gene: NA
v_gene: TRBV5-4
CDR3nt: TGTGCCAGCAGCCTCAACATAAACAATGAGCAGTTCTTC
CDR3aa: CASSLNINNEQFF

j_gene: TRBJ1-6
abundance: NA
d_gene: TRBD1
v_gene: TRBV6-5
CDR3nt: TGTGCCAGCAGAAACAGAAAAATGGGACAGAGAAATTCACCCCTCCACTTT
CDR3aa: CASRNRKMGQRNSPLHF

j_gene: TRBJ2-5
abundance: many
d_gene: TRBD2
v_gene: TRBV12-3/TRBV12-4
CDR3nt: TGTGCCAGCAGTTCGGTTAGCGGGGGGGCCGAGACCCAGTACTTC
CDR3aa: CASSSVSGGAETQYF

j_gene: TRBJ1-2
abundance: many
d_gene: TRBD1
v_gene: TRBV4-1
CDR3nt: TGCGCCAGCAGCCAGCAGACAGGGGACGGCTATGGCTACACCTTC
CDR3aa: CASSQQTGDGYGYTF

j_gene: TRBJ2-5
abundance: NA
d_gene: TRBD2
v_gene: TRBV19
CDR3nt: TGTGCCAGTAGTGCGACTAGCGGGGGATCCCAAGAGACCCAGTACTTC
CDR3aa: CASSATSGGSQETQYF

j_gene: TRBJ1-2
abundance: many
d_gene: NA
v_gene: TRBV5-5
CDR3nt: TGTGCCAGCAGCTTTACTGCTGACAGTCACTATGGCTACACCTTC
CDR3aa: CASSFTADSHYGYTF

j_gene: TRBJ2-5
abundance: many
d_gene: TRBD1
v_gene: TRBV6-5
CDR3nt: TGTGCCAGCAGTTACTCACAGGGGCGGCAAGAGACCCAGTACTTC
CDR3aa: CASSYSQGRQETQYF

j_gene: TRBJ2-1
abundance: many
d_gene: NA
v_gene: TRBV3-1
CDR3nt: TGTGCCAGCGGACAGTTCAATGAGCAGTTCTTC
CDR3aa: CASGQFNEQFF

j_gene: TRBJ1-1
abundance: medium-sized
d_gene: NA
v_gene: TRBV6-5
CDR3nt: TGTGCCAGCAGTTACTCTCCTATGAGAAAAGCTTTCTTT
CDR3aa: CASSYSPMRKAFF

j_gene: TRBJ2-5
abundance: many
d_gene: NA
v_gene: TRBV20-1
CDR3nt: TGCAGTGCTAGGTCTTACGGGGGCCTCGGGTTGGAGACCCAGTACTTC
CDR3aa: CSARSYGGLGLETQYF

j_gene: TRBJ2-2
abundance: medium-sized
d_gene: TRBD2
v_gene: TRBV27
CDR3nt: TGTGCCAGCAGTTTATGGTCTAGCGGCACCGGGGAGCTGTTTTTT
CDR3aa: CASSLWSSGTGELFF

j_gene: TRBJ2-6
abundance: few
d_gene: TRBD1
v_gene: TRBV7-9
CDR3nt: TGTGCCAGCAGCTCTGACAGGGCAAGCTCTGGGGCCAACGTCCTGACTTTC
CDR3aa: CASSSDRASSGANVLTF

j_gene: TRBJ1-6
abundance: many
d_gene: NA
v_gene: TRBV5-1
CDR3nt: TGCGCCAGCAGCTTGGGCAGGGCCGGTGATTCACCCCTCCACTTT
CDR3aa: CASSLGRAGDSPLHF

j_gene: TRBJ2-5
abundance: many
d_gene: TRBD1
v_gene: TRBV18
CDR3nt: TGTGCCAGCAACCGACAGGGTCTACAAGAGACCCAGTACTTC
CDR3aa: CASNRQGLQETQYF

j_gene: TRBJ1-2
abundance: many
d_gene: NA
v_gene: TRBV25-1
CDR3nt: TGTGCCAGCAGCCAGGGTAACTATGGCTACACCTTC
CDR3aa: CASSQGNYGYTF

j_gene: TRBJ2-7
abundance: many
d_gene: NA
v_gene: TRBV6-2/TRBV6-3
CDR3nt: TGTGCCAGCAGTTACTCATATTACAGGAGGAGCTCCTACGAGCAGTACTTC
CDR3aa: CASSYSYYRRSSYEQYF

j_gene: TRBJ1-1
abundance: many
d_gene: NA
v_gene: TRBV12-3/TRBV12-4
CDR3nt: TGTGCCAGCAGTCCCCCCAGGGTTACTGCTGAAGCTTTCTTT
CDR3aa: CASSPPRVTAEAFF

j_gene: TRBJ1-4
abundance: many
d_gene: NA
v_gene: TRBV25-1
CDR3nt: TGTGCCAGCTCCGGGACAACTAATGAAAAACTGTTTTTT
CDR3aa: CASSGTTNEKLFF

j_gene: TRBJ1-5
abundance: many
d_gene: NA
v_gene: TRBV27
CDR3nt: TGTGCCAGCAGTTTCGGCAGGGGTGGTCAGCCCCAGCATTTT
CDR3aa: CASSFGRGGQPQHF

j_gene: TRBJ1-2
abundance: many
d_gene: TRBD1
v_gene: TRBV6-1
CDR3nt: TGTGCCAGCAGTGGCGATTCGACAGGGACTGGCTACACCTTC
CDR3aa: CASSGDSTGTGYTF

j_gene: TRBJ2-1
abundance: medium-sized
d_gene: TRBD1
v_gene: TRBV2
CDR3nt: TGTGCCAGCAGCCCCCGACAGGGGAATTACAATGAGCAGTTCTTC
CDR3aa: CASSPRQGNYNEQFF

j_gene: TRBJ2-1
abundance: medium-sized
d_gene: TRBD1
v_gene: TRBV4-3
CDR3nt: TGCGCCAGCAGCCTACAGGGGGTTGGGCATGAGCAGTTCTTC
CDR3aa: CASSLQGVGHEQFF

j_gene: TRBJ2-3
abundance: many
d_gene: NA
v_gene: TRBV7-9
CDR3nt: TGTGCCAGCAGCGATCCGACAGAACGCACAGATACGCAGTATTTT
CDR3aa: CASSDPTERTDTQYF

j_gene: TRBJ2-1
abundance: many
d_gene: NA
v_gene: TRBV6-5
CDR3nt: TGTGCCAGCAGGATCGCGGCCTTGGGCGGTTCCTACAATGAGCAGTTCTTC
CDR3aa: CASRIAALGGSYNEQFF

j_gene: TRBJ2-4
abundance: many
d_gene: NA
v_gene: TRBV29-1
CDR3nt: TGCAGCGTTGAAGGTACCAAAAACATTCAGTACTTC
CDR3aa: CSVEGTKNIQYF

j_gene: TRBJ2-1
abundance: NA
d_gene: NA
v_gene: TRBV7-2
CDR3nt: TGTGCCAGCAGCTTGCTTTTTGGACAGCCTTTCAATGAGCAGTTCTTC
CDR3aa: CASSLLFGQPFNEQFF

j_gene: TRBJ1-4
abundance: many
d_gene: TRBD1
v_gene: TRBV29-1
CDR3nt: TGCAGCGTTGAAGAAGACAGGGGCACGTCTTTT
CDR3aa: CSVEEDRGTSF

j_gene: TRBJ2-5
abundance: medium-sized
d_gene: NA
v_gene: TRBV12-3/TRBV12-4
CDR3nt: TGTGCCAGCAGTTTAGAACCACCGGCCTCCTACCAAGAGACCCAGTACTTC
CDR3aa: CASSLEPPASYQETQYF

j_gene: TRBJ2-1
abundance: many
d_gene: TRBD2
v_gene: TRBV7-9
CDR3nt: TGTGCCAGCAGCTTAGGGTTCGCGGGGGACAATGAGCAGTTCTTC
CDR3aa: CASSLGFAGDNEQFF

j_gene: TRBJ1-1
abundance: medium-sized
d_gene: NA
v_gene: TRBV27
CDR3nt: TGTGCCAGCAGTTTATCGGACACAGGTGAAGCTTTCTTT
CDR3aa: CASSLSDTGEAFF

j_gene: TRBJ2-2
abundance: many
d_gene: NA
v_gene: TRBV7-9
CDR3nt: TGTGCCAGCAGCTTCTATGGGATAACGAACACCGGGGAGCTGTTTTTT
CDR3aa: CASSFYGITNTGELFF

j_gene: TRBJ2-2
abundance: medium-sized
d_gene: TRBD2
v_gene: TRBV29-1
CDR3nt: TGCAGCGTTGAAATGGGAGGGTCCGGGGAGCTGTTTTTT
CDR3aa: CSVEMGGSGELFF

j_gene: TRBJ1-6
abundance: medium-sized
d_gene: NA
v_gene: TRBV7-9
CDR3nt: TGTGCCAGCAGCTTAATCAACGATAATTCACCCCTCCACTTT
CDR3aa: CASSLINDNSPLHF

j_gene: TRBJ1-2
abundance: many
d_gene: NA
v_gene: TRBV13
CDR3nt: TGTGCCAGCAGCTTAGGGCGGGATGGCTACACCTTC
CDR3aa: CASSLGRDGYTF

j_gene: TRBJ2-1
abundance: NA
d_gene: TRBD2
v_gene: TRBV7-9
CDR3nt: TGTGCCAGCAGCTCTTCGCTAGCGGGGGGGTTTATCAATGAGCAGTTCTTC
CDR3aa: CASSSSLAGGFINEQFF

j_gene: TRBJ2-3
abundance: many
d_gene: TRBD1
v_gene: TRBV28
CDR3nt: TGTGCCAGCAGTTACTGGGGGCGAGACAGGGGGACGGCAGATACGCAGTATTTT
CDR3aa: CASSYWGRDRGTADTQYF

j_gene: TRBJ2-1
abundance: medium-sized
d_gene: TRBD1
v_gene: TRBV19
CDR3nt: TGTGCCAGTAGTACCCTACAGGGGTCCCACAACAATGAGCAGTTCTTC
CDR3aa: CASSTLQGSHNNEQFF